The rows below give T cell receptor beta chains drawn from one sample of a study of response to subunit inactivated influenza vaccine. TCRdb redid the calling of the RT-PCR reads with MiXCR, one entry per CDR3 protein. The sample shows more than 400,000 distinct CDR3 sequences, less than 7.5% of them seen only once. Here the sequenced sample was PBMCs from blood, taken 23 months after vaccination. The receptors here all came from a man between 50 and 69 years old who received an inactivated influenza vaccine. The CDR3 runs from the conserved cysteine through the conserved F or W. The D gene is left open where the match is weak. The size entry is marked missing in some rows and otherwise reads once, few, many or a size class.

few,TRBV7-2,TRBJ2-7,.,CASSLGANYYEQYF,TGTGCCAGCAGCTTAGGGGCCAACTACTACGAGCAGTACTTC
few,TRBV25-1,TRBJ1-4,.,CASSEGDTRSEKLFF,TGTGCCAGCAGTGAAGGGGACACGCGCTCTGAAAAACTGTTTTTT
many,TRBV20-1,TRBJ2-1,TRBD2,CSARDSTSGANNEQFF,TGCAGTGCTAGAGATTCGACGAGCGGGGCCAACAATGAGCAGTTCTTC
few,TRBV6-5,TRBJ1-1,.,CASSYGTTGTEAFF,TGTGCCAGCAGTTACGGGACCACGGGGACTGAAGCTTTCTTT
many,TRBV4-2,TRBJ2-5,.,CASSQDTSQETQYF,TGTGCCAGCAGCCAAGATACTAGCCAAGAGACCCAGTACTTC
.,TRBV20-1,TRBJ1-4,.,CSAYRVTNEKLFF,TGCAGTGCTTACAGGGTAACTAATGAAAAACTGTTTTTT
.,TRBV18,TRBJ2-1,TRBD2,CASSPPGLAGGSSYNEQFF,TGTGCCAGCTCACCACCTGGACTAGCGGGAGGGAGCTCCTACAATGAGCAGTTCTTC
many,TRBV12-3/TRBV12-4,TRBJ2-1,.,CASSRPRGPNNEQFF,TGTGCCAGCAGTCGCCCCCGGGGGCCTAACAATGAGCAGTTCTTC
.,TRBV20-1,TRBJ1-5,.,CSAREGGDRQPQHF,TGCAGTGCCAGGGAGGGAGGGGATCGACAGCCCCAGCATTTT
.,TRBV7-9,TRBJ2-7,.,CASSSRRDGYEQYF,TGTGCCAGCAGCTCCCGCCGGGACGGATACGAGCAGTACTTC
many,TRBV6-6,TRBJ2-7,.,CASSYSIAEQYF,TGTGCCAGCAGTTACTCGATCGCCGAGCAGTACTTC
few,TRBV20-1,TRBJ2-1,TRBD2,CSARAREYREQFF,TGCAGTGCTAGAGCGCGGGAGTACCGTGAGCAGTTCTTC
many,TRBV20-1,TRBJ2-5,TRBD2,CSASGGRVRTQYF,TGCAGTGCTAGCGGGGGGAGGGTTCGGACCCAGTACTTC
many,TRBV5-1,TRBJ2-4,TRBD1,CASSFDPLGQGPFLAKNIQYF,TGCGCCAGCAGCTTCGACCCTTTGGGACAGGGACCATTTCTAGCCAAAAACATTCAGTACTTC
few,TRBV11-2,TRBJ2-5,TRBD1,CASSIRTGRYQETQYF,TGTGCCAGCAGCATACGGACAGGGCGGTACCAAGAGACCCAGTACTTC
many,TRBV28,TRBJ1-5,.,CASSPSTNQPQHF,TGTGCCAGCAGTCCCTCCACCAATCAGCCCCAGCATTTT
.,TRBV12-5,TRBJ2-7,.,CASGLSGSNEQYF,TGTGCTAGTGGTTTGTCAGGATCAAACGAGCAGTACTTC
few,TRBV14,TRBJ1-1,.,CASSQDLRGASHTEAFF,TGTGCCAGCAGCCAAGATTTAAGGGGGGCCTCCCACACTGAAGCTTTCTTT
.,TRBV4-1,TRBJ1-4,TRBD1,CASSQGQGARYEKLFF,TGCGCCAGCAGCCAGGGACAGGGGGCCCGATATGAAAAACTGTTTTTT
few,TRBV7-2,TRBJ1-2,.,CASSYSFLGYTF,TGTGCCAGCAGCTATTCTTTCCTGGGCTACACCTTC
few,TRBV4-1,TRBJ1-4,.,CASSQESPGTLVATNEKLFF,TGCGCCAGCAGCCAAGAAAGTCCCGGGACACTCGTTGCAACTAATGAAAAACTGTTTTTT
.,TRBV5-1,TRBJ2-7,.,CASSALQRYEQYF,TGCGCCAGCAGCGCACTACAGAGATACGAGCAGTACTTC
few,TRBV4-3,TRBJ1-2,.,CASSQGPGRAEIGYTF,TGCGCCAGCAGCCAGGGTCCGGGACGGGCAGAGATCGGCTACACCTTC
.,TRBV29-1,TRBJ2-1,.,CSVAPAVGNEQFF,TGCAGCGTTGCCCCAGCGGTTGGGAATGAGCAGTTCTTC
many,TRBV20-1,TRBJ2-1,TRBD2,CSAREGTTNYNEQFF,TGCAGTGCTAGAGAAGGGACTACCAACTACAATGAGCAGTTCTTC
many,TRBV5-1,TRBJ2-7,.,CASSLETEINEQYF,TGCGCCAGCAGCTTGGAGACGGAGATCAACGAGCAGTACTTC
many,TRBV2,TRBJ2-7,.,CASIINRDSYEQYF,TGTGCCAGCATCATTAACAGGGATTCCTACGAGCAGTACTTC
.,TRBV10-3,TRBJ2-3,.,CAISGASGTDTQYF,TGTGCCATCAGTGGGGCTAGCGGCACAGATACGCAGTATTTT
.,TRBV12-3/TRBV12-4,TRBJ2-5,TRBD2,CASSLREWETRYF,TGTGCCAGCAGTTTGCGGGAGTGGGAGACCCGGTACTTC
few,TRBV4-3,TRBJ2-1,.,CASSQEPGTYNEQFF,TGCGCCAGCAGCCAAGAACCGGGTACCTACAATGAGCAGTTCTTC
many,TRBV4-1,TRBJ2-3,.,CASSQLISVTDTQYF,TGCGCCAGCAGCCAGCTTATATCAGTCACAGATACGCAGTATTTT
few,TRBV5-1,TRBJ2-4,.,CASSWTVGGLAKNIQYF,TGCGCCAGCAGCTGGACAGTAGGGGGACTAGCCAAAAACATTCAGTACTTC
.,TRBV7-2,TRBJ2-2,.,CASSLTWAEGAGELFF,TGTGCCAGCAGCTTAACGTGGGCGGAGGGGGCCGGGGAGCTGTTTTTT
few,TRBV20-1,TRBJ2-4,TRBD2,CSARTSGGAVINIQYF,TGCAGTGCAAGGACTAGCGGGGGGGCCGTGATAAACATTCAGTACTTC
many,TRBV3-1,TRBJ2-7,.,CASSQGSAQRVAYEQYF,TGTGCCAGCAGCCAAGGTTCGGCGCAGCGGGTCGCCTACGAGCAGTACTTC
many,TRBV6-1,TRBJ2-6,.,CASSELPHSGANVLTF,TGTGCCAGCAGTGAACTCCCTCACTCTGGGGCCAACGTCCTGACTTTC
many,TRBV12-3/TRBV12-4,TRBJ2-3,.,CASSLWLTDTQYF,TGTGCCAGCAGTTTATGGCTCACAGATACGCAGTATTTT
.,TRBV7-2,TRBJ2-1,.,CASSPGTLGAHEQFF,TGTGCCAGCAGCCCCGGGACCTTGGGGGCGCATGAGCAGTTCTTC
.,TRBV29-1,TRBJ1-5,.,CSVAEGNQPQHF,TGCAGCGTTGCCGAGGGTAATCAGCCCCAGCATTTT
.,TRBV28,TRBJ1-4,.,CASSNGGNGNEKLFF,TGTGCCAGCAGCAACGGGGGCAACGGAAATGAAAAACTGTTTTTT
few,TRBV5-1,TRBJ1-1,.,CASSPDGHGTEAFF,TGCGCCAGCAGCCCGGACGGCCATGGCACTGAAGCTTTCTTT
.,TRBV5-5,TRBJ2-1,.,CASSWLPGTYNEQFF,TGTGCCAGCAGCTGGCTGCCCGGGACATACAATGAGCAGTTCTTC
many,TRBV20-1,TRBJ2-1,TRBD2,CSASQAGALYNEQFF,TGCAGTGCTAGTCAAGCGGGGGCCCTCTACAATGAGCAGTTCTTC
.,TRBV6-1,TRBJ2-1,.,CASSKAGVAYNEQFF,TGTGCCAGCAGTAAGGCAGGGGTCGCCTACAATGAGCAGTTCTTC
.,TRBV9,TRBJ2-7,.,CASSVGGHSFAEQYF,TGTGCCAGCAGCGTAGGCGGTCATTCCTTCGCCGAGCAGTACTTC
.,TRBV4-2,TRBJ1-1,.,CASRAGALNTEAFF,TGTGCCAGCAGGGCCGGGGCCCTGAACACTGAAGCTTTCTTT
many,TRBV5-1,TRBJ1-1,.,CASSVDRNTEAFF,TGTGCCAGCAGCGTAGACAGGAACACTGAAGCTTTCTTT
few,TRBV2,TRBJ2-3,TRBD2,CASRPWGTSGTRSDTQYF,TGTGCCAGCAGACCTTGGGGTACTAGCGGCACTAGATCGGATACGCAGTATTTT
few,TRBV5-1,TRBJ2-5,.,CASSLAASRYQETQYF,TGCGCCAGCAGCTTGGCGGCCAGTCGGTACCAAGAGACCCAGTACTTC
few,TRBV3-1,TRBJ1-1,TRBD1,CASSQDPGQGAVGAFF,TGTGCCAGCAGCCAAGATCCGGGACAGGGGGCTGTGGGAGCTTTCTTT
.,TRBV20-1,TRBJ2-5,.,CSGTSSRETQYF,TGCAGTGGCACGTCAAGTCGGGAGACCCAGTACTTC
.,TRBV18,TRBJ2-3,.,CASSRETDTQYF,TGTGCCAGCTCACGGGAAACAGATACGCAGTATTTT
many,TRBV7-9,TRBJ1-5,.,CASSLLNQPQHF,TGTGCCAGCAGCTTATTAAATCAGCCCCAGCATTTT
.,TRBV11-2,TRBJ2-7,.,CASSFGGRLYEQYF,TGTGCCAGCAGCTTTGGCGGACGTCTCTACGAGCAGTACTTC
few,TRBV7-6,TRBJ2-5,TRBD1,CASTSPPGQLQETQYF,TGTGCCAGCACCTCACCCCCGGGACAGCTACAAGAGACCCAGTACTTC
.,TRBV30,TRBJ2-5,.,CAWSLGRGRTQYF,TGTGCCTGGAGTCTAGGGCGGGGAAGGACCCAGTACTTC
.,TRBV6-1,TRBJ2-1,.,CASSGDRDPSYNEQFF,TGTGCCAGCAGTGGAGACAGAGACCCCTCCTACAATGAGCAGTTCTTC
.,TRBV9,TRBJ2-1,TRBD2,CASSVEGSGIGNEQFF,TGTGCCAGCAGCGTAGAAGGTAGCGGGATCGGGAATGAGCAGTTCTTC
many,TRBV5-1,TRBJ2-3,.,CASSLGQESDTQYF,TGCGCCAGCAGCTTGGGGCAGGAGTCAGATACGCAGTATTTT
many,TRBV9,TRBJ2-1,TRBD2,CASSTQGLAYNEQFF,TGTGCCAGCAGCACCCAGGGACTAGCGTACAATGAGCAGTTCTTC